Following are 11 T cell receptor beta chains from one sample sequenced in a study of T cells after somatic rescue of genetic block. Profiled with immunoSEQ multiplex PCR; TCRdb holds only in-frame clones, not every one. The sample includes over 8,000 clones, over 80% of them seen just once. Sequenced: peripheral blood mononuclear cells (PBMCs). Every receptor here comes from a boy aged 10-17 years.

The rearrangement links TRBV15 to TRBJ2-5; D unresolved. The end of the DNA fits TRBJ2-7 better, so the J call may be wrong. The CDR3 contains 11 residues. CDR1 is LNHNV and CDR2 is YYDKDF in the germline V gene (reference sequence). CDR3 sequence: CATSPFYEQYF. CDR3 DNA: TGTGCCACCAGCCCGTTCTACGAGCAGTACTTC.

V and J are TRBV28 and TRBJ2-5; D unclear. V was trimmed by 10 bases and J by 5 bases, leaving 14 bases between them. Germline CDR1 and CDR2: MDHEN and SYDVKM. This CDR3 has 12 residues. The CDR3 loop is CATVSNRETQYF. As DNA, the CDR3 is TGTGCCACCGTTTCGAATCGGGAGACCCAGTACTTC.

This clone has just one count. This chain connects TRBV5-1 to TRBJ2-5; possible D gene TRBD2, 6 bases. Germline loops: CDR1 SGHRS, CDR2 YFSETQ. This CDR3 is 15 amino acids long. V shed 7 bases and J shed 4 bases, with 20 bases lying between them. CDR3 coding DNA: TGCGCCAGCCGCTATATAACCGCTAGCGTAGAGACCCAGTACTTC. The encoded protein is CASRYITASVETQYF.

The chain joins TRBV6-6 to TRBJ2-7; D is uncertain. With 2 bases removed from V and 3 bases from J, the gap between germline ends came to 8 bases. The germline gives CDR1 MNHNY, CDR2 SVGAGI (reference sequence). The CDR3 extends over 13 amino acids. In nucleotides, the CDR3 is TGTGCCAGCAGTTACATGGCTAACTACGAGCAGTACTTC. It codes for CASSYMANYEQYF.

This clone was counted a few times. V and J are TRBV11-2 and TRBJ1-2; D is uncertain. Deletions cut 2 bases from V and 3 bases from J, with 7 bases between. The CDR3 totals 13 residues. CDR1 and CDR2 (germline): SGHAT, FQNNGV. The CDR3 region is CASSLPFHYGYTF. For the CDR3, the DNA is TGTGCCAGCAGCTTACCGTTCCACTATGGCTACACCTTC.

As concerns this clone: Germline is not matched at one junction end, which may reflect a read error. The V and J genes are TRBV4-3 and TRBJ2-2; possible D gene TRBD2, 6 bases. This CDR3 contains 17 residues. Per the germline V gene, CDR1 is LGHNA and CDR2 is YSLEER. CDR3 region: CASSQDPGLANTGELFF. DNA for the CDR3: TGCGCCAGCAGCCAAGACCCCGGGCTAGCGAATACCGGGGAGCTGTTTTTT.

In its sample, this clone was seen a few times. V usage is TRBV6-5 and J usage is TRBJ2-7; 9 nucleotides line up with TRBD1. The V segment lost 4 bases and the J segment 2 bases; nucleotides outside the gene matches: 6. Per the germline V gene, CDR1 is MNHEY and CDR2 is SVGAGI. The CDR3 loop spans 15 amino acids. The CDR3, as DNA: TGTGCCAGCAGTTCCCGCCGGACAGGGGCCTACGAGCAGTACTTC. Translation gives CASSSRRTGAYEQYF.

The chain uses TRBV5-1 and TRBJ2-3; 8 nucleotides line up with TRBD2. The CDR3 is 15 residues long. Looked up from germline, CDR1 is SGHRS and CDR2 is YFSETQ. With V trimmed by 0 bases and J by 4 bases, 4 bases remained unmatched. CDR3 DNA sequence: TGCGCCAGCAGCTTGGTTCTAGCGGGCGCAGATACGCAGTATTTT. Amino acids: CASSLVLAGADTQYF.

The table lists this clone with a count of one. The chain is built from TRBV5-5 and TRBJ2-7, with D possibly matching TRBD1 (5 bases). From germline, CDR1 is SGHKS and CDR2 YYEKEE (reference sequence). V lost 4 bases to trimming and J lost 2 bases, with 25 bases between them. The CDR3 contains 18 residues. DNA for the CDR3: TGTGCCAGCAGCCCCTCTTTTTTAGGCCAGGCAGGGACCTACGAGCAGTACTTC. It codes for CASSPSFLGQAGTYEQYF. The entire variable domain, with the rest obtained from reference TRBV5-5 and TRBJ2-7, is as follows: DAGVTQSPTHLIKTRGQQVTLRCSPISGHKSVSWYQQVLGQGPQFIFQYYEKEERGRGNFPDRFSARQFPNYSSELNVNALLLGDSALYLCASSPSFLGQAGTYEQYFGPGTRLTVT.

The chain's CDR3 is CASSQTGETQYF. The DNA of the CDR3 is TGTGCCAGCAGCCAGACTGGGGAGACCCAGTACTTC. V and J are TRBV7-9 and TRBJ2-5, with D uncertain. From germline, CDR1 is SEHNR and CDR2 FQNEAQ (reference sequence). This CDR3 has 12 amino acids. V was pared by 5 bases and J by 5 bases, with 9 bases between.

V gene TRBV5-4 combines with J gene TRBJ2-1, with 10 nucleotides matching TRBD1. The junction had 4 bases not matched to a gene; V was cut back by 2 bases and J by 5 bases. Looked up from germline, CDR1 is SGHNT and CDR2 is YYREEE (reference sequence). The CDR3 totals 15 residues. Here the CDR3 reads CASSFSGTGDNEQFF. CDR3 sequence (DNA): TGTGCCAGCAGCTTCTCCGGGACAGGGGACAATGAGCAGTTCTTC.